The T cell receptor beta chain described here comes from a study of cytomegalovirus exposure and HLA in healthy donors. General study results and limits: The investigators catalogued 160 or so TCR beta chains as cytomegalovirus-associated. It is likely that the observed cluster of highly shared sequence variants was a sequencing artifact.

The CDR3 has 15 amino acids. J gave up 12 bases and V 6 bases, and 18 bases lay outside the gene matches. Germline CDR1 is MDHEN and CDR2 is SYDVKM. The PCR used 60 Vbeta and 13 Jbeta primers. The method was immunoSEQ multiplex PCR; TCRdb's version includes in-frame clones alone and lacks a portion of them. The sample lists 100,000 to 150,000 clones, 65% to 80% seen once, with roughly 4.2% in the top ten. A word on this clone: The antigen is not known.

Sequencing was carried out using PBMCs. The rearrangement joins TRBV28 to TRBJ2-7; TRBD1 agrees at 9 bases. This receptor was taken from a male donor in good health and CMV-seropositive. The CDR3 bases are TGTGCCAGCAGCCCTTACGGACAGGGGAAATGGCAGGGGTACTTC. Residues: CASSPYGQGKWQGYF.